The 16 T cell receptor beta chains given below trace back to one sample, sequenced in a study of CD8 T cells in Susac syndrome. When the RNA was reverse transcribed, random hexamers were used with an input of 0.5 to 1 ug. From the immunoSEQ multiplex PCR reads, TCRdb called clonotypes with MiXCR, one entry per CDR3 protein. The sample has about 150,000 distinct CDR3 sequences, about 94% seen once. Sequenced input: CD8+ T cells from PBMCs. These receptors originate from a human donor with multiple sclerosis.

The chain uses TRBV7-9 and TRBJ2-7; 9 bases line up with TRBD1. The germline V gene has CDR1 SEHNR and CDR2 FQNEAQ (reference sequence). The CDR3 totals 14 residues. After removal of 5 bases from V and 7 bases from J, the junction contained 9 bases not matched to a gene. CDR3 amino acids: CASSGDRDPLEQYF. As DNA, the CDR3 is TGTGCCAGCAGCGGGGACAGGGATCCCCTTGAGCAGTACTTC.

The chain carries TRBV3-1 and TRBJ2-3, with D maybe TRBD1 (6 bases). V shed 1 base and J shed 2 bases, with 13 bases lying between them. Looked up from germline, CDR1 is LGHDT and CDR2 is YNNKEL (reference sequence). The CDR3 extends over 16 amino acids. CDR3 nucleotide sequence: TGTGCCAGCAGCCAAGCCCCGACAGGATACACAGATACGCAGTATTTT. Translation: CASSQAPTGYTDTQYF.

The chain carries TRBV6-2 or TRBV6-3 and TRBJ2-3; D possibly uses TRBD1 or TRBD2 (5 bases each). V lost 6 bases and J 0 bases, leaving 10 bases between the germline ends. The germline CDR1 and CDR2 sequences are MNHEY and SVGEGT. The CDR3 is 14 amino acids. CDR3 residues: CASRLRDSTDTQYF. CDR3 in DNA: TGTGCCAGCAGGCTCCGGGACAGCACAGATACGCAGTATTTT.

The chain is built from TRBV4-2 and TRBJ1-1; D gene uncertain. The CDR3 has 12 amino acids. V was cut by 2 bases and J by 8 bases, with 9 bases left in between. Per the germline V gene, CDR1 is LGHNA and CDR2 is YNFKEQ. CDR3 coding DNA: TGTGCCAGCAGCCAATCTAAGGGAGAAGCTTTCTTT. Protein: CASSQSKGEAFF.

CDR3 in amino acids: CASSAAENTQYF. The CDR3 DNA follows: TGTGCCAGCAGCGCAGCAGAAAATACGCAGTATTTT. V usage is TRBV9 and J usage is TRBJ2-3; D remains unclear. The germline V gene has CDR1 SGDLS and CDR2 YYNGEE. The V and J ends lost 3 bases and 7 bases respectively, with 9 bases between them. This CDR3 has 12 amino acids.

This sequence joins TRBV29-1 and TRBJ2-7; 7 bases are shared with TRBD1. Germline V gene sequence: CDR1 SQVTM, CDR2 ANQGSEA. J was trimmed by 2 bases and V by 5 bases; bases with no gene match: 3. This CDR3 spans 12 amino acids. The DNA for the CDR3 is TGCAGCGTTAGGACAGGACCCTACGAGCAGTACTTC. Amino acid sequence: CSVRTGPYEQYF.

The chain recombines TRBV28 with TRBJ2-7; D unresolved. V was cut by 4 bases and J by 2 bases, with 12 bases left in between. The CDR3 covers 14 residues. CDR1 MDHEN and CDR2 SYDVKM come from the germline V gene. DNA of the CDR3: TGTGCCAGCAGTTCTAAGCATACTACCTACGAGCAGTACTTC. It codes for CASSSKHTTYEQYF.

The V call is TRBV20-1, the J call TRBJ1-1; a possible D gene is TRBD1 (5 bases). V gave up 7 bases and J gave up 5 bases, with 17 bases separating them. The CDR3 contains 13 residues. Per the germline V gene, CDR1 is DFQATT and CDR2 is SNEGSKA (reference sequence). The CDR3 protein is CSVTMVGDTEAFF. The CDR3 DNA follows: TGCAGTGTGACAATGGTAGGGGATACTGAAGCTTTCTTT.

The gene calls are TRBV4-1 and TRBJ1-1, with D possibly matching TRBD1 (5 bases). The CDR3 has 14 residues. The germline CDR1 and CDR2 sequences are MGHRA and YSYEKL. Deletions cut 4 bases from V and 5 bases from J, with 14 bases between. The CDR3 DNA reads as TGCGCCAGCAGCCTCCCCCGGGGGTCGACTGAAGCTTTCTTT. Translated, it gives CASSLPRGSTEAFF.

The V gene is TRBV3-1, the J gene TRBJ2-1; D is ambiguous. Germline CDR1 LGHDT, CDR2 YNNKEL (reference sequence). Trimming shortened V by 1 base and J by 0 bases, and 7 bases separated the two germline ends. This CDR3 comprises 15 residues. CDR3 loop: CASSQGTRSYNEQFF. In nucleotides, the CDR3 is TGTGCCAGCAGCCAAGGGACCCGCTCCTACAATGAGCAGTTCTTC.

The chain combines TRBV12-3 or TRBV12-4 with TRBJ2-2; 9 bases are shared with TRBD1. The V and J ends lost 3 bases and 5 bases, in that order; junction bases with no gene match: 13. This CDR3 comprises 18 residues. CDR3 protein: CASSFVPRGQGRTGELFF. In DNA, the CDR3 is TGTGCCAGCAGTTTTGTTCCCCGGGGACAGGGTAGGACCGGGGAGCTGTTTTTT.

The V gene is TRBV20-1, the J gene TRBJ2-7, with unresolved D. Trimming pared 4 bases from V and 5 bases from J, leaving 9 bases between. Germline V CDR1 and CDR2: DFQATT, SNEGSKA (reference sequence). The CDR3 covers 11 residues. This CDR3 is CSATVADEQYF. The CDR3 nucleotides are TGCAGTGCTACTGTTGCGGACGAGCAGTACTTC.

The chain employs TRBV29-1 and TRBJ2-7, with TRBD1 matching 8 bases. Trimming at V came to 0 bases and at J to 3 bases, leaving 7 bases not matched to a gene. This CDR3 region has 15 residues. Per the germline V gene, CDR1 is SQVTM and CDR2 is ANQGSEA. CDR3 nucleotide sequence: TGCAGCGTTGAAGATCGCAGGGGGCGCCGCTACGAGCAGTACTTC. Translation gives CSVEDRRGRRYEQYF.

This clonotype was picked up one time. This chain links TRBV2 with TRBJ2-1; D possibly corresponds to TRBD2 (7 bases). The CDR3 totals 15 residues. The V gene's germline CDR1 is SNHLY and CDR2 FYNNEI. Trimming stripped 3 bases from V and 3 bases from J, with 12 bases between. The CDR3 region has the DNA TGTGCCAGCAGTGACGGCGGGGGCCGCTACAATGAGCAGTTCTTC. Residues: CASSDGGGRYNEQFF.

CDR3 residues: CAWGWTGRDYGYTF. In DNA form, the CDR3 reads TGTGCCTGGGGATGGACAGGCCGGGACTATGGCTACACCTTC. V is TRBV30 and J is TRBJ1-2, with TRBD1 identical over 7 bases. The CDR3 runs 14 residues. The V gene end was trimmed by 5 bases and the J gene end by 3 bases; junction bases not matched to a gene: 9. Looked up from germline, CDR1 is GTSNPN and CDR2 is SVGIG (reference sequence).

The chain combines TRBV12-5 with TRBJ2-1, with D possibly TRBD1 on 6 matching bases. The CDR3 loop spans 11 amino acids. V lost 9 bases and J lost 10, with 13 bases in between. The germline V gene encodes CDR1 LGHNT and CDR2 FRNRAP. CDR3 coding DNA: TGTGCTAGCCAGGGGAGCAGCGAGCAGTTCTTC. Protein: CASQGSSEQFF.